This T cell receptor (beta chain) was sequenced in a study of blood T cell repertoires in COVID-19 (dated by TCRdb to about 2020). In terms of the full investigation: Collaborator samples came from the United States, Italy and Spain and covered acute and convalescent phases of COVID-19. Where available, HLA class I and class II types were taken from metadata supplied by the sample provider and were not determined by assay-based typing. The material from the prospective study consisted of cDNA or gDNA derived from T cells, B-cell-depleted T cells, or PBMCs. Sample metadata almost always included a de-identified subject ID, COVID-19 status, age in years and sex. The samples were drawn from two sources: the first 160 participants of the ongoing ImmuneRACE study, and fewer than 1,500 subjects contributed by 6 global collaborators. The repertoires were released in a freely available public database intended as a resource for research on the immune response to SARS-CoV-2. Subjects who had been exposed to COVID-19, were actively infected with it, or had recovered from it provided the deeply sampled blood TCRbeta repertoires that made up the dataset. The paper's findings and limits, for the study overall: How much clinical and demographic metadata was included differed by source and by participant, and the metadata was provided uncurated.

In Seattle, one collaborating source enrolled patients while the infection was active and tracked those patients longitudinally over the course of disease. Each collaborating institution followed its own protocols to collect whole blood in K2EDTA tubes. For TCRbeta analysis, collaborators shipped samples in one of three forms: frozen whole blood, isolated PBMCs, or DNA extracted from either of those sample types. About this clone itself: Its antigen target is currently unknown. One base away there is no much larger clone; base qualities are not given.

The junction shows trimming of 7 bases on V and 3 bases on J, and the gene matches do not reach 11 bases of it. The germline V gene encodes CDR1 MDHEN and CDR2 SYDVKM. The CDR3 goes from the cysteine to the phenylalanine over 15 residues. Only the CDR3 part of the read is kept: 45 bases, read in frame from the first base. TCRbeta CDR3 regions were amplified from genomic DNA using the immunoSEQ Assay, a bias-controlled multiplex PCR. The authors' pipeline ran thus. Nucleated cell counts per sample were estimated from amplification of reference gene primers within the assay. Sequence reads were collapsed and filtered to measure the absolute abundance of every unique TCRbeta CDR3 rearrangement. Productive Simpson clonality was computed per sample as the square root of Simpson's diversity index over productive rearrangements. TCRdb limited this immuneACCESS table to in-frame rearrangements with V and J called. A share of clones is missing; checked studies link under half to unresolved V genes, and the rest is unexplained. V, J and clone size were drawn from that table, and D and trimming were deduced from the DNA. The sample contains tens of thousands of clones, 83% of them found a single time. Less than 8% of the sample rests with the top ten.

The sample comprised peripheral blood. The source of this sequence is a man in his thirties or forties with COVID-19, enrolled during active disease. This chain joins TRBV28 to TRBJ2-7, with 8 bases matching TRBD2. The DNA sequence is as follows: TGTGCCAGCATCCCAGGGAGCGGGAGAATCTACGAGCAGTACTTC. Its coded protein is CASIPGSGRIYEQYF.